This passage covers 14 T cell receptor beta chains from one sample sequenced in a study of T cell responses to AZD1222 COVID-19 vaccine. Profiling relied on immunoSEQ multiplex PCR, and the TCRdb table lists in-frame clones only, not all of them. Here the sample spans around 66,000 clones, approximately 79% being singletons. This sample comprised peripheral blood, obtained on day 0 of MenACWY control vaccination. These receptor sequences come from an adult in good health.

The genes are TRBV20-1 and TRBJ1-1, with 7 bases identical to TRBD1. Germline lookup yields CDR1 DFQATT and CDR2 SNEGSKA (reference sequence). V trimming: 3 bases; J trimming: 10 bases; junction bases outside the gene matches: 8. The CDR3 has 12 residues. CDR3 protein: CSASPQGGVAFF. CDR3 coding DNA: TGCAGTGCTAGTCCTCAGGGGGGGGTAGCTTTCTTT.

This sequence joins TRBV6-2 or TRBV6-3 and TRBJ2-6; D possibly corresponds to TRBD1 (6 bases). Germline loops: CDR1 MNHEY, CDR2 SVGEGT. Trimming pared 6 bases from V and 1 base from J, leaving 13 bases between. The CDR3 totals 16 residues. The CDR3 reads CASSHRQGSGANVLTF. CDR3 sequence (DNA): TGTGCCAGCAGCCACCGCCAGGGGTCTGGGGCCAACGTCCTGACTTTC.

V gene TRBV6-5 combines with J gene TRBJ1-1; perhaps TRBD1 as D (6 bases). The CDR3 has 14 residues. The V gene lost 6 bases and the J gene lost 3 bases, with 14 bases spanning the gap. Per germline, CDR1 MNHEY and CDR2 SVGAGI. The CDR3 nucleotides are TGTGCCAGCAGGCCCACAGGGCGGGACACTGAAGCTTTCTTT. It specifies CASRPTGRDTEAFF.

This clone has just one count. The J gene is TRBJ2-5, the V gene TRBV15, with D perhaps matching TRBD1 or TRBD2 (6 bases each). Germline V gives CDR1 LNHNV, CDR2 YYDKDF (reference sequence). V lost 9 bases and J lost 0, with 17 bases in between. The CDR3 is made up of 15 amino acids. In nucleotides, the CDR3 is TGTGCCACGAGTGGGGGGCATGAGTACCAAGAGACCCAGTACTTC. Amino acids: CATSGGHEYQETQYF.

The chain links TRBV19 to TRBJ2-7, with D perhaps matching TRBD2 (6 bases). The CDR3 has 14 amino acids. V shed 6 bases and J shed 1 base, with 13 bases lying between them. The germline CDR1 and CDR2 sequences are LNHDA and SQIVND (reference sequence). The chain's CDR3 is CASRESGYSYEQYF. CDR3 nucleotide sequence: TGTGCCAGTAGGGAAAGCGGGTATTCCTACGAGCAGTACTTC. Drawing the rest from reference TRBV19 and TRBJ2-7, the complete variable domain is DGGITQSPKYLFRKEGQNVTLSCEQNLNHDAMYWYRQDPGQGLRLIYYSQIVNDFQKGDIAEGYSVSREKKESFPLTVTSAQKNPTAFYLCASRESGYSYEQYFGPGTRLTVT.

The gene calls are TRBV7-9 and TRBJ1-1, with unresolved D. V dropped 2 bases and J dropped 1 base, with 5 bases sitting between them. Germline V lookup: CDR1 SEHNR, CDR2 FQNEAQ (reference sequence). CDR3 length: 13 residues. CDR3 residues: CASSLPWNTEAFF. The CDR3 DNA follows: TGTGCCAGCAGCTTACCTTGGAACACTGAAGCTTTCTTT.

This clone was detected only once. The rearrangement links TRBV6-5 to TRBJ2-2, with unresolved D. The CDR3 spans 15 residues. V was shortened by 0 bases and J by 0 bases, with 5 bases between the two germline ends. CDR1 is MNHEY and CDR2 is SVGAGI in the germline V gene. In DNA, the CDR3 is TGTGCCAGCAGTTACTCGAGCGCGAACACCGGGGAGCTGTTTTTT. Translation gives CASSYSSANTGELFF.

This clone has only one observation. The rearrangement joins TRBV7-9 to TRBJ2-1; 8 nucleotides match TRBD2. The CDR3 covers 19 residues. Looked up from germline, CDR1 is SEHNR and CDR2 is FQNEAQ (reference sequence). Unmatched junction bases numbered 21, after V lost 5 bases and J lost 6 bases. CDR3 amino acids: CASSRGGIWLGPKGNEQFF. The CDR3 DNA reads as TGTGCCAGCAGCCGCGGGGGGATATGGCTAGGGCCGAAGGGCAATGAGCAGTTCTTC.

The V and J genes are TRBV28 and TRBJ2-7; 8 nucleotides line up with TRBD1. There are 17 residues in the CDR3. Germline lookup yields CDR1 MDHEN and CDR2 SYDVKM. Losses at the gene ends were 4 bases for V and 1 base for J; bases not matched to a gene: 12. CDR3 bases: TGTGCCAGCAGTTCTGACAGGGGAGCGGTATATTCCTACGAGCAGTACTTC. Residues: CASSSDRGAVYSYEQYF.

The chain links TRBV6-5 to TRBJ2-2; 13 bases map to TRBD2. Germline-derived CDR1 and CDR2 are MNHEY and SVGAGI. This CDR3 is built from 15 residues. With 6 bases clipped from V and 6 bases from J, the junction kept 4 bases outside the gene matches. The CDR3 coding sequence is TGTGCCAGCAGCCGACTAGCGGGGGGCCCCGGGGAGCTGTTTTTT. It codes for CASSRLAGGPGELFF.

This clone was seen just once. The chain joins TRBV9 to TRBJ1-2; D not certain. Between the trimmed V and J ends, which lost 0 bases and 0 bases, there was a span of 9 bases. The CDR3 extends over 15 amino acids. Looked up from germline, CDR1 is SGDLS and CDR2 is YYNGEE. The CDR3 protein is CASSVGPTANYGYTF. The CDR3 nucleotides are TGTGCCAGCAGCGTAGGTCCCACAGCTAACTATGGCTACACCTTC.

This clone came up once. V is TRBV11-1 and J is TRBJ2-1; 9 positions match TRBD2. CDR3 length: 15 residues. The germline gives CDR1 SGHAT, CDR2 FQDESV (reference sequence). The junction had 6 bases not matched to a gene; V was cut back by 5 bases and J by 4 bases. The CDR3 nucleotides are TGTGCCAGCAGCGTAACTAGCGGGCTGTACAATGAGCAGTTCTTC. Amino acids: CASSVTSGLYNEQFF.

The chain couples TRBV2 to TRBJ1-2; D unresolved. There are 13 residues in the CDR3. The germline CDR1 and CDR2 sequences are SNHLY and FYNNEI. V shed 2 bases and J shed 1 base, with 5 bases lying between them. CDR3 sequence reads: CASSESVNYGYTF. The CDR3 nucleotides read TGTGCCAGCAGTGAAAGCGTTAACTATGGCTACACCTTC.

This chain connects TRBV30 to TRBJ2-7; no clear D. Trimming took off 2 bases at V and 5 bases at J, with 10 bases between the two ends. CDR1 and CDR2 from the germline V gene are GTSNPN and SVGIG (reference sequence). The CDR3 totals 12 residues. The CDR3 region is CAWSRRINEQYF. CDR3 nucleotide sequence: TGTGCCTGGAGTCGTAGGATCAACGAGCAGTACTTC.